Below, 4 T cell receptor beta chains from the same sample are listed, as sequenced in a study of T cells after yellow fever vaccination. TCRdb recomputed calls from the 5' RACE reads with MiXCR, one row per CDR3 protein. The data contain about 350,000 distinct CDR3 sequences, less than 9.5% of them singletons. The specimen comprised PBMCs, sampled approximately 40 days after the first yellow fever vaccination. These receptors originate from a man aged 18 to 30 who received the YFV17D yellow fever vaccine.

This clonotype was detected ten times or more. The chain links TRBV4-2 to TRBJ2-1, with a tentative D call TRBD2 (6 bases). Germline CDR1 LGHNA, CDR2 YNFKEQ. The CDR3 has 15 amino acids. V lost 4 bases and J lost 0, with 10 bases in between. The CDR3: CASSRLVSSYNEQFF. The CDR3 nucleotides are TGTGCCAGCAGCCGACTAGTGAGCTCCTACAATGAGCAGTTCTTC.

The J gene is TRBJ1-1, the V gene TRBV29-1, with 9 positions matching TRBD1. The CDR3 length is 14 residues. The ends lost 7 bases at V and 5 bases at J; junction bases unmatched: 11. Germline CDR1 reads SQVTM; CDR2 reads ANQGSEA. DNA for the CDR3: TGCAGCGGGGGGACAGGGCGTGGTATGACTGAAGCTTTCTTT. Translation gives CSGGTGRGMTEAFF.

V gene TRBV7-9 combines with J gene TRBJ2-3; D perhaps matches TRBD2 (6 bases). Germline V gene lookup returns CDR1 SEHNR and CDR2 FQNEAQ (reference sequence). This CDR3 comprises 16 residues. With 4 bases removed from V and 2 bases from J, the gap between germline ends came to 16 bases. Here the CDR3 reads CASSWRGRTPTDTQYF. CDR3 bases: TGTGCCAGCAGCTGGAGGGGACGGACCCCCACAGATACGCAGTATTTT.

This clonotype appeared a few times. The rearrangement links TRBV18 to TRBJ2-1; D is perhaps TRBD1 (5 bases). The CDR3 extends over 14 amino acids. Trimming left V 3 bases short and J 4 bases short, with 10 bases between. Germline CDR1 KGHSH, CDR2 LQKENI. The CDR3 is CASSPTDQYNEQFF. The CDR3 DNA reads as TGTGCCAGCTCACCGACAGATCAATACAATGAGCAGTTCTTC.